Listed below are T cell receptor beta chains from one sample, sequenced in a study of T cells after yellow fever vaccination. TCRdb processed the 5' RACE reads anew with MiXCR; each CDR3 protein has one entry. Here the sample spans some 250,000 distinct CDR3 sequences, roughly 3.5% being singletons. Specimen: PBMCs, collected 15 days after the yellow fever booster vaccination. Receptors originate from a young man who received the YFV17D yellow fever vaccine. The CDR3 runs from the conserved cysteine through the conserved F or W. The D gene is left open where the match is weak. Only some rows state a clone size, as once, few, many or a class for expanded clones.

abundance,j_gene,v_gene,d_gene,CDR3aa,CDR3nt
many,TRBJ1-2,TRBV14,.,CASSQTMTVNYGYTF,TGTGCCAGCAGCCAAACTATGACAGTTAACTATGGCTACACCTTC
.,TRBJ1-1,TRBV5-1,TRBD1,CASGPSTGDEAFF,TGCGCCAGCGGACCTTCGACAGGGGATGAAGCTTTCTTT
many,TRBJ2-3,TRBV4-2,.,CASSQGGLSTDTQYF,TGTGCCAGCAGCCAAGGGGGACTCAGCACAGATACGCAGTATTTT
few,TRBJ2-1,TRBV9,TRBD2,CASTPSGGLDEQFF,TGTGCCAGCACCCCTAGCGGGGGTTTGGATGAGCAGTTCTTC
many,TRBJ2-1,TRBV29-1,.,CSVEGSSGEQFF,TGCAGCGTTGAAGGATCCTCCGGGGAGCAGTTCTTC
many,TRBJ1-5,TRBV7-2,.,CASLQDLNQPQHF,TGTGCCAGCCTACAGGACCTCAATCAGCCCCAGCATTTT
.,TRBJ1-1,TRBV11-2,.,CASSLNFGARRANTEAFF,TGTGCCAGCAGCTTAAATTTCGGGGCGAGGCGGGCGAACACTGAAGCTTTCTTT
many,TRBJ2-5,TRBV5-5,TRBD1,CASSPITTGGETQYF,TGTGCCAGCAGTCCCATAACGACAGGGGGAGAGACCCAGTACTTC
many,TRBJ2-5,TRBV7-2,.,CASSPGWGETQYF,TGTGCCAGCAGCCCAGGGTGGGGAGAGACCCAGTACTTC
many,TRBJ2-3,TRBV7-2,TRBD2,CASSLVRGGTDTQYF,TGTGCCAGCAGCTTAGTACGGGGGGGCACAGATACGCAGTATTTT
many,TRBJ2-5,TRBV5-1,TRBD1,CASSLVGQGDTQYF,TGCGCCAGCAGCTTGGTGGGACAGGGTGACACCCAGTACTTC
few,TRBJ2-3,TRBV20-1,TRBD2,CSSSPGGLTDTQYF,TGCAGTTCTTCCCCGGGGGGACTCACAGATACGCAGTATTTT
many,TRBJ2-3,TRBV28,.,CASSFVAVEGDTQYF,TGTGCCAGCAGTTTTGTAGCGGTGGAGGGTGATACGCAGTATTTT
many,TRBJ1-3,TRBV4-2,.,CASSQEFQLSGNTIYF,TGTGCCAGCAGCCAAGAGTTTCAGCTCTCTGGAAACACCATATATTTT
many,TRBJ2-1,TRBV5-8,.,CASSFWSSYNEQFF,TGTGCCAGCAGCTTCTGGAGCTCCTACAATGAGCAGTTCTTC
many,TRBJ2-1,TRBV10-3,TRBD2,CAVIRASGYNEQFF,TGTGCCGTCATTCGGGCTAGCGGCTACAATGAGCAGTTCTTC
many,TRBJ1-2,TRBV20-1,TRBD1,CSARERTGGLGGYTF,TGCAGTGCTAGAGAAAGGACAGGGGGCCTGGGTGGCTACACCTTC
many,TRBJ2-1,TRBV4-1,TRBD2,CASSQEAAGGPGEQFF,TGCGCCAGCAGCCAAGAGGCAGCGGGGGGGCCTGGTGAGCAGTTCTTC
many,TRBJ2-6,TRBV4-2,TRBD1,CASSQGQGGANVLTF,TGTGCCAGCAGCCAAGGACAGGGTGGGGCCAACGTCCTGACTTTC